The text below deals with one T cell receptor beta chain. Some clones are missing from TCRdb's copy, which holds only in-frame ones; the method was immunoSEQ multiplex PCR. The data show about 84,000 clones, roughly 98% seen once. Deletions cut 5 bases from V and 7 bases from J, with 15 bases between. This CDR3 contains 14 residues. CDR1 and CDR2 from the germline V gene are MNHNS and SASEGT. This entry comes from a study of technical replicates of blood from a handful of donors. The sequenced sample consisted of T cells isolated from PBMCs. This chain joins TRBV6-1 and TRBJ1-5; D perhaps matches TRBD1 (5 bases). The sequence derives from a human donor in good health. In DNA form, the CDR3 reads TGTGCCAGCAGTTCCTTGGGGGGAGTGCAGCCCCAGCATTTT. It is translated as CASSSLGGVQPQHF.